These 5 T cell receptor beta chains were all obtained from the same sample, sequenced in a study of breast tumors, draining lymph nodes, adjacent tissues. TCRdb re-called the multiplex PCR reads through MiXCR, storing one row per CDR3 protein. This repertoire shows around 300,000 distinct CDR3 sequences, under 35% found once; its top ten account for under 1.2%. The lymph nodes were axillary draining lymph nodes from breast cancer patients. The sample consisted of axillary lymph node tissue. These receptors all come from a female donor with breast cancer. Some clones in this sample may be carry-over from other donors' samples.

This clonotype occurred many times. The chain couples TRBV11-3 to TRBJ1-2; D unclear. Germline CDR1 SGHNT, CDR2 YENEEA. CDR3 length: 15 residues. Trimming took off 5 bases at V and 4 bases at J, with 17 bases between the two ends. The CDR3 is CASSLDGVSSYGYTF. Written as DNA, the CDR3 is TGTGCCAGCAGCCTGGACGGGGTTTCTAGCTATGGCTACACCTTC. Full variable domain (rest looked up from reference TRBV11-3 and TRBJ1-2): EAGVVQSPRYKIIEKKQPVAFWCNPISGHNTLYWYLQNLGQGPELLIRYENEEAVDDSQLPKDRFSAERLKGVDSTLKIQPAELGDSAVYLCASSLDGVSSYGYTFGSGTRLTVV.

In regard to this clonotype: A read error may be the cause here, since a much bigger clone is one base away. The CDR3 DNA reads TGTGCCAGCAGCCCAGGGGGGACTAGCTGGGACTACGAGCAGTACTTC. Amino acids: CASSPGGTSWDYEQYF. The chain has TRBV9 and TRBJ2-7; 9 positions agree with TRBD2. The CDR3 is 16 residues long. The V and J ends lost 4 bases and 3 bases, in that order; junction bases with no gene match: 11. Germline CDR1 is SGDLS and CDR2 is YYNGEE. The full variable domain, rest sourced from reference TRBV9 and TRBJ2-7, is DSGVTQTPKHLITATGQRVTLRCSPRSGDLSVYWYQQSLDQGLQFLIQYYNGEERAKGNILERFSAQQFPDLHSELNLSSLELGDSALYFCASSPGGTSWDYEQYFGPGTRLTVT.

To note about this clonotype: One base away lies a much larger clone, so this may be a sequencing read error. The chain uses TRBV7-8 and TRBJ2-2, with 10 bases that match TRBD2. From germline, CDR1 is SGHVS and CDR2 FQNEAQ. The CDR3 is 17 amino acids. CDR3 region: CASSATEREGGTGQLFF. The CDR3 DNA reads TGTGCCAGCAGTGCTACCGAGCGGGAGGGGGGCACCGGGCAGCTGTTTTTT. Full variable domain (outside the CDR3, taken from reference TRBV7-8 and TRBJ2-2): GAGVSQSPRYKVAKRGQDVALRCDPISGHVSLFWYQQALGQGPEFLTYFQNEAQLDKSGLPSDRFFAERPEGSVSTLKIQRTQQEDSAVYLCASSATEREGGTGQLFFGEGSRLTVL.

For this clonotype: One junction end disagrees with the germline gene, perhaps due to a read error. The chain combines TRBV29-1 with TRBJ2-5; unclear D gene. Germline V gene lookup returns CDR1 SQVTM and CDR2 ANQGSEA. The CDR3 covers 14 residues. CDR3 amino acids: CSVDGLAYQETQYF. The CDR3 region has the DNA TGCAGCGTTGATGGATTGGCATATCAAGAGACTCAGTACTTC.

To note about this clonotype: A much bigger clone sits one base away, suggesting this may be a read error. The chain uses TRBV11-3 and TRBJ2-7, with D possibly being TRBD1 (6 bases). Trimming pared 5 bases from V and 2 bases from J, leaving 16 bases between. Germline V lookup: CDR1 SGHNT, CDR2 YENEEA. There are 15 residues in the CDR3. The CDR3: CASSPGTLSPYEQYF. CDR3 nucleotide sequence: TGTGCCAGCAGCCCCGGGACATTGAGCCCCTACGAGCAGTACTTC.